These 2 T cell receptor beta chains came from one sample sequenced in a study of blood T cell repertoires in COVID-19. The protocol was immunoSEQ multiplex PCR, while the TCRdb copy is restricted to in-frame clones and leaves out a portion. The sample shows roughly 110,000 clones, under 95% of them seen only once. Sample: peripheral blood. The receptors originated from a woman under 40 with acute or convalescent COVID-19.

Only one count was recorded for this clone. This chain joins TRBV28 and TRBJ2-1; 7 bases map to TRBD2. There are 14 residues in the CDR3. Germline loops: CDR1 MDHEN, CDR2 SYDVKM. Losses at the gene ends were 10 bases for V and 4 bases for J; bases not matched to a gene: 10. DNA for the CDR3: TGTGCCACCGCGGGGCTAGCGGCTTACAATGAGCAGTTCTTC. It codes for CATAGLAAYNEQFF. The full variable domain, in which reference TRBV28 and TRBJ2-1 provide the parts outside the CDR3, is DVKVTQSSRYLVKRTGEKVFLECVQDMDHENMFWYRQDPGLGLRLIYFSYDVKMKEKGDIPEGYSVSREKKERFSLILESASTNQTSMYLCATAGLAAYNEQFFGPGTRLTVL.

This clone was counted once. CDR3 DNA sequence: TGTGCCAGCAGTTACACGCGAAGCCTGAACACTGAAGCTTTCTTT. Encoded protein: CASSYTRSLNTEAFF. The chain joins TRBV6-5 to TRBJ1-1; D gene ambiguous. Trimming shortened V by 2 bases and J by 0 bases, and 10 bases separated the two germline ends. The CDR3 sequence is 15 residues long. Germline V gene sequence: CDR1 MNHEY, CDR2 SVGAGI.